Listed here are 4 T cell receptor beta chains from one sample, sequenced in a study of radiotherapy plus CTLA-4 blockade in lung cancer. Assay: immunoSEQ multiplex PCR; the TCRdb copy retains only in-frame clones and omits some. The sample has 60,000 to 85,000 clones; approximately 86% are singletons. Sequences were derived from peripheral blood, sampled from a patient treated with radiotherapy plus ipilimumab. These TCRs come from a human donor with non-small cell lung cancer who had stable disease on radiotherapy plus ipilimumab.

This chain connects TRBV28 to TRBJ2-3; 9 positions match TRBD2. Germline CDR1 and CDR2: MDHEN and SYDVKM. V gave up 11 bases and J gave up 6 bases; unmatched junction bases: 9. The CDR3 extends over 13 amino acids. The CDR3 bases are TGTGCCTCTGGGGGGGGGACTAGCGATACGCAGTATTTT. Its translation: CASGGGTSDTQYF. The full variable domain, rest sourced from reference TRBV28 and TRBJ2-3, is DVKVTQSSRYLVKRTGEKVFLECVQDMDHENMFWYRQDPGLGLRLIYFSYDVKMKEKGDIPEGYSVSREKKERFSLILESASTNQTSMYLCASGGGTSDTQYFGPGTRLTVL.

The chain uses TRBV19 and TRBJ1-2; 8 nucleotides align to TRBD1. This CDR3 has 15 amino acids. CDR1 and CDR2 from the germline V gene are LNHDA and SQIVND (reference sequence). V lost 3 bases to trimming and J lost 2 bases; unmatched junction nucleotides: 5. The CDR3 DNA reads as TGTGCCAGTAGTATGACAGGGGCGGGGAACTATGGCTACACCTTC. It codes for CASSMTGAGNYGYTF.

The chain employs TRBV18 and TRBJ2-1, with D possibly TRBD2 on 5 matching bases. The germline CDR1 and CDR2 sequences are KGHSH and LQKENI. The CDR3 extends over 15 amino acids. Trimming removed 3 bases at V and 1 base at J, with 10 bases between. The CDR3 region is CASSPGLVSYNEQFF. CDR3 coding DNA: TGTGCCAGCTCACCCGGACTGGTTTCCTACAATGAGCAGTTCTTC.

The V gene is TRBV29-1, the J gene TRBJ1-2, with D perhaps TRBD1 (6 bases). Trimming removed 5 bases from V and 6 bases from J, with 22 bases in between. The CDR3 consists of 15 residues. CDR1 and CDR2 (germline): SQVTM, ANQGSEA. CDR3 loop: CSVPPRDIKGDGYTF. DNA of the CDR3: TGCAGCGTTCCCCCTAGGGACATAAAGGGCGATGGCTACACCTTC.